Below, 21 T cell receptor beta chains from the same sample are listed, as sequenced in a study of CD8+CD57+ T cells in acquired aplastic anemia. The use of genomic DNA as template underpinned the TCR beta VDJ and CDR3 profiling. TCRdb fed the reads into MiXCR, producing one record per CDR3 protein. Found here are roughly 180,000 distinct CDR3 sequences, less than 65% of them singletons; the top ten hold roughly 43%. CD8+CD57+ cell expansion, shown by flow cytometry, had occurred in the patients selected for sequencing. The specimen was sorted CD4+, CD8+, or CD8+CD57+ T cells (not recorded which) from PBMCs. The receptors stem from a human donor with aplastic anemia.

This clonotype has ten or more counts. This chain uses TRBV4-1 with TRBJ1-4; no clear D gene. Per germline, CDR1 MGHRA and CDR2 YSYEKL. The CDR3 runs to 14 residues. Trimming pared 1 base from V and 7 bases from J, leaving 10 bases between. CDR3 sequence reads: CASSQGQIGEKLFF. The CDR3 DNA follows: TGCGCCAGCAGCCAAGGGCAGATCGGTGAAAAACTGTTTTTT.

The CDR3 DNA sequence: TGTGCCAGCAGCTTAGTAACTAGCCGGTCAGATACGCAGTATTTT. As protein: CASSLVTSRSDTQYF. The rearrangement uses TRBV7-9 and TRBJ2-3, with D tentatively TRBD2 (6 bases). The V gene's germline CDR1 is SEHNR and CDR2 FQNEAQ (reference sequence). The CDR3 has 15 amino acids. V lost 1 base and J lost 4, with 12 bases in between.

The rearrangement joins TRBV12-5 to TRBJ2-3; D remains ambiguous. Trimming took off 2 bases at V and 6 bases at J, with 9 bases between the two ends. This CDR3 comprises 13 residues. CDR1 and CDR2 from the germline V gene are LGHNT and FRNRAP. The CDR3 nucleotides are TGTGCTAGTGGTTTGCCTCGGTCCGATACGCAGTATTTT. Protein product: CASGLPRSDTQYF.

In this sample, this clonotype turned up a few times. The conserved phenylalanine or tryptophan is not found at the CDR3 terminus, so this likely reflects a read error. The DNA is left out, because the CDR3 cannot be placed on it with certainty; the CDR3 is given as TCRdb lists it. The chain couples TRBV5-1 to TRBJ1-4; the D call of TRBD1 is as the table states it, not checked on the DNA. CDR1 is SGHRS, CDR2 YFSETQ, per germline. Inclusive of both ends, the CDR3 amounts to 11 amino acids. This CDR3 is CASSFAGGPGL.

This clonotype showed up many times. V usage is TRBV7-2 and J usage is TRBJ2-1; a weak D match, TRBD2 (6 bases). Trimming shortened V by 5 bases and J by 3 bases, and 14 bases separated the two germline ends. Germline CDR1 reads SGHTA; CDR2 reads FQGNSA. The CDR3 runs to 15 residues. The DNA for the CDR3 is TGTGCCAGCAGCCCCTGGGTCGGGGGCTACAATGAGCAGTTCTTC. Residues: CASSPWVGGYNEQFF.

The CDR3 loop is CASTQKGTGPLRNYGYTF. CDR3 nucleotide sequence: TGTGCCAGCACCCAGAAGGGGACAGGGCCCTTGAGGAACTATGGCTACACCTTC. The genes are TRBV19 and TRBJ1-2, with 9 bases fitting TRBD1. The germline gives CDR1 LNHDA, CDR2 SQIVND (reference sequence). With 9 bases clipped from V and 2 bases from J, the junction kept 19 bases outside the gene matches. There are 18 residues in the CDR3. Filled out from reference TRBV19 and TRBJ1-2, the complete variable domain reads DGGITQSPKYLFRKEGQNVTLSCEQNLNHDAMYWYRQDPGQGLRLIYYSQIVNDFQKGDIAEGYSVSREKKESFPLTVTSAQKNPTAFYLCASTQKGTGPLRNYGYTFGSGTRLTVV.

The CDR3 bases are TGCGCCAGCAGCTTGGCCACGACAGGGGCAGGAGATACGCAGTATTTT. It yields the protein CASSLATTGAGDTQYF. V gene TRBV5-1 combines with J gene TRBJ2-3; 8 bases are shared with TRBD1. The germline V gene has CDR1 SGHRS and CDR2 YFSETQ. The CDR3 consists of 16 residues. J gave up 5 bases and V 0 bases, and 8 bases lay outside the gene matches. The full variable domain, with the rest looked up from reference TRBV5-1 and TRBJ2-3, is KAGVTQTPRYLIKTRGQQVTLSCSPISGHRSVSWYQQTPGQGLQFLFEYFSETQRNKGNFPGRFSGRQFSNSRSEMNVSTLELGDSALYLCASSLATTGAGDTQYFGPGTRLTVL.

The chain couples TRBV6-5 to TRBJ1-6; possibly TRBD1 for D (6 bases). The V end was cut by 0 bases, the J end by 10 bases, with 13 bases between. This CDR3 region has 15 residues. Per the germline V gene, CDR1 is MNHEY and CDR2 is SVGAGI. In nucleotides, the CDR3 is TGTGCCAGCAGTTACTCCACAGGGCGGAAGTCACCCCTCCACTTT. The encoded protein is CASSYSTGRKSPLHF.

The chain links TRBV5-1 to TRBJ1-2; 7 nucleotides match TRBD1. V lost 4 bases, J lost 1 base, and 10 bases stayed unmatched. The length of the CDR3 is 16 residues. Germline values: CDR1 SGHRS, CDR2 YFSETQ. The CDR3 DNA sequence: TGCGCCAGCAGCGAACGGACAGGAACTCTTAACTATGGCTACACCTTC. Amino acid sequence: CASSERTGTLNYGYTF.

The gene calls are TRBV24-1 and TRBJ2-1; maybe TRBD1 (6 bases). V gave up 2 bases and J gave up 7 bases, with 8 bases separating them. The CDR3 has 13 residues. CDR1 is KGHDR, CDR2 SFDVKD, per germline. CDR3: CATSDSGQNEQFF. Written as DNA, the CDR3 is TGTGCCACCAGTGATTCGGGACAAAATGAGCAGTTCTTC.

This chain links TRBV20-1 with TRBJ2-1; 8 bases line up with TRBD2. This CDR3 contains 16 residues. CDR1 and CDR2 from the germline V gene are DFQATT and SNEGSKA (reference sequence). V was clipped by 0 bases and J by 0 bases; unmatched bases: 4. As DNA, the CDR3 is TGCAGTGCTAGAGAAACTAGCGGTAGCTCCTACAATGAGCAGTTCTTC. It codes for CSARETSGSSYNEQFF.

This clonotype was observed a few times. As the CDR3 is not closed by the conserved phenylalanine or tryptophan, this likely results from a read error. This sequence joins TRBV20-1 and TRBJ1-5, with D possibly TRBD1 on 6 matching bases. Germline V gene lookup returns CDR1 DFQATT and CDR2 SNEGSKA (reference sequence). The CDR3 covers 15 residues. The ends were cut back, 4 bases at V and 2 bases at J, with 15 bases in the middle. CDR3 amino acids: CSATRTTGGNQPQHL. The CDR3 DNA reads TGCAGTGCTACCAGGACGACAGGCGGCAATCAGCCCCAGCATCTT.

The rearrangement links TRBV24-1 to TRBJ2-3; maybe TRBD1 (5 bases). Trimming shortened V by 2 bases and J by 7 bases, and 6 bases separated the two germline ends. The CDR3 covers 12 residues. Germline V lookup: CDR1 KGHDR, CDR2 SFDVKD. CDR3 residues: CATSDSGYTQYF. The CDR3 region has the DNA TGTGCCACCAGTGATTCAGGGTATACGCAGTATTTT.

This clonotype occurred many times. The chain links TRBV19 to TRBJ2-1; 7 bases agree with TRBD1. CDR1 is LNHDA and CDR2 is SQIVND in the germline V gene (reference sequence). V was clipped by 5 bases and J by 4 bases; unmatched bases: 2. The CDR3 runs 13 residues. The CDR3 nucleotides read TGTGCCAGTAGTGGGACAGAATACAATGAGCAGTTCTTC. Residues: CASSGTEYNEQFF.

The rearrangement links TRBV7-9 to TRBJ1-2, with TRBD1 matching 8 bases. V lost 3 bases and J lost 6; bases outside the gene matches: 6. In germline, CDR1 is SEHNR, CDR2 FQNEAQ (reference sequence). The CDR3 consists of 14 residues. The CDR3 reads CASSLGQGANGYTF. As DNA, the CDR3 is TGTGCCAGCAGCTTGGGCCAGGGGGCGAATGGCTACACCTTC.

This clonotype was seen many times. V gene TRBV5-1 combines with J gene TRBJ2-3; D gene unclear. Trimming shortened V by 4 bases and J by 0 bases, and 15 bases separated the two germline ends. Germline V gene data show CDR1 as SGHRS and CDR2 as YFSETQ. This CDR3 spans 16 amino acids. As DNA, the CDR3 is TGCGCCAGCAGCGGCGGTGGTTGGATTAGCACAGATACGCAGTATTTT. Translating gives CASSGGGWISTDTQYF. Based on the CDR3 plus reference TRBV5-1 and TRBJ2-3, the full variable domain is KAGVTQTPRYLIKTRGQQVTLSCSPISGHRSVSWYQQTPGQGLQFLFEYFSETQRNKGNFPGRFSGRQFSNSRSEMNVSTLELGDSALYLCASSGGGWISTDTQYFGPGTRLTVL.

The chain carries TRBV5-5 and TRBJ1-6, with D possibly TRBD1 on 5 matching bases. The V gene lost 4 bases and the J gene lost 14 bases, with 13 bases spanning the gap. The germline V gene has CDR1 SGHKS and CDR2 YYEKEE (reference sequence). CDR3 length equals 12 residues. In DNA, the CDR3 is TGTGCCAGCAGCGTCCAGGGAGGATCCCTCCACTTT. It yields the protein CASSVQGGSLHF.

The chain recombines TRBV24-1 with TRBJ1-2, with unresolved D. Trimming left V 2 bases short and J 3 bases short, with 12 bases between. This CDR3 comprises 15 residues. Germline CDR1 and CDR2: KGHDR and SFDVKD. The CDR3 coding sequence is TGTGCCACCAGTGATTCGAGAGGGCCGGACTATGGCTACACCTTC. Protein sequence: CATSDSRGPDYGYTF.

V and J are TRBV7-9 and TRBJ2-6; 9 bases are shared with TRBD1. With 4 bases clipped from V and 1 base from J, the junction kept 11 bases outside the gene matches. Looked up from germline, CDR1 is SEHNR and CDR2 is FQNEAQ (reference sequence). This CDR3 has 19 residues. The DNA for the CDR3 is TGTGCCAGCAGCTCTAGAGGGGACAGGGACTCATCTGGGGCCAACGTCCTGACTTTC. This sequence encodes CASSSRGDRDSSGANVLTF.

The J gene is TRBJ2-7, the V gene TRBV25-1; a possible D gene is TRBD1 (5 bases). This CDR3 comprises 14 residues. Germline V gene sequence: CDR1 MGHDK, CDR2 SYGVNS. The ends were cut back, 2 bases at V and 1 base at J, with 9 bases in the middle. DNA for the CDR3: TGTGCCAGCAGTGAAATGGCAGGGTCCTACGAGCAGTACTTC. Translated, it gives CASSEMAGSYEQYF.

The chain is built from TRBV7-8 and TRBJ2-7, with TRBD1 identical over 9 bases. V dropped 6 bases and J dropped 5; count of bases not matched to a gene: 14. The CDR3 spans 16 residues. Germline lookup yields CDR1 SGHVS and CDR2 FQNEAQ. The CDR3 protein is CASSGAERTGVNEQYF. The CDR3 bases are TGTGCCAGCAGTGGGGCGGAGCGGACAGGGGTTAACGAGCAGTACTTC.